This entry lists 2 T cell receptor beta chains sequenced from one sample in a study of blood T cell repertoires in COVID-19 (dated by TCRdb to between 2020 and 2021). The method behind the library was the immunoSEQ multiplex PCR assay. In its TCRdb copy, this immuneACCESS table keeps in-frame sequences only and misses some clones. Where compared with another copy, unresolved V genes explain less than half of these, and the others have no known cause. In all, the sample holds tens of thousands of clones, and around 91% of those were seen once. Of the sample, 6.5% to 9.5% is held by the ten largest clones. Sequencing input: peripheral blood. All receptors come from a human donor in a cohort sampled during active COVID-19.

V and J are TRBV6-5 and TRBJ2-2, with 7 bases fitting TRBD2. Per the germline V gene, CDR1 is MNHEY and CDR2 is SVGAGI. This CDR3 spans 14 amino acids. J gave up 4 bases and V 6 bases, and 5 bases lay outside the gene matches. The CDR3 region has the DNA TGTGCCAGCAGCCTACTAGCGTCCACCGGGGAGCTGTTTTTT. Encoded protein: CASSLLASTGELFF.

The rearrangement joins TRBV19 to TRBJ2-1; D remains unclear. Trimming cost V 3 bases and J 7 bases, with 7 bases left between them. The CDR3 is 12 amino acids. Per germline, CDR1 LNHDA and CDR2 SQIVND (reference sequence). The CDR3 nucleotides read TGTGCCAGTAGTATCTGGGCGAATGAGCAGTTCTTC. It codes for CASSIWANEQFF.